This is a list of T cell receptor delta chains from one sample in a study of DNA immune sequencing with unique molecular identifiers. TCRdb re-called the multiplex PCR reads through CATT. Of about 2,500 delta-chain clones in the sample, over 12% were seen once. Sequenced sample: gamma-delta T cells from PBMCs. The source of these receptors is a human donor in good health. The CDR3 runs from the conserved cysteine through the conserved F or W. A D gene is named only where the DNA matches it firmly. Only part of the rows carry a size: once, few, many, or a class if the clone is expanded.

length	V	size	J	D	DNA	CDR3
20	TRDV2	large	TRDJ1	.	TGTGCCTGTGACCCCATTTTAGGGGGGGGACCCCTCTTGTACACCGATAAACTCATCTTT	CACDPILGGGPLLYTDKLIF
20	TRDV2	medium-sized	TRDJ3	.	TGTGCCTGTGACACCGTCCTTACTGGGCAAAGCTCCTGGGACACCCGACAGATGTTTTTC	CACDTVLTGQSSWDTRQMFF
20	TRDV2	large	TRDJ1	TRDD3	TGTGCCTGTGACCCGCTCGCCTCTGGGGATATTAGGGAGAACACCGATAAACTCATCTTT	CACDPLASGDIRENTDKLIF
19	TRDV2	medium-sized	TRDJ2	TRDD3	TGTGCCTGTGACACCGTAGGCTGGGGGATAGCGAACCACTCTAGACAACTCTTCTTT	CACDTVGWGIANHSRQLFF
14	TRDV2	medium-sized	TRDJ1	TRDD3	TGTGCCTGTGACACACTGGGGGATCCTGATAAACTCATCTTT	CACDTLGDPDKLIF
16	TRDV3	medium-sized	TRDJ1	TRDD3	TGTGCCCTTTCTCCGATTTTATTGGGGGACCCAGGGAAACTCATCTTT	CALSPILLGDPGKLIF
14	TRDV2	medium-sized	TRDJ1	TRDD3	TGTGCCTGTGACACTGGGGGATACACCGATAAACTCATCTTT	CACDTGGYTDKLIF
19	TRDV2	medium-sized	TRDJ1	TRDD3	TGTGCCTGTGACACGATGACTTTGGGGGATACCGTGTACACCGATAAACTCATCTTT	CACDTMTLGDTVYTDKLIF
14	TRDV2	large	TRDJ1	TRDD3	TGTGCCTGTGACACAGTTGGGGGAACCAGTAAACTCATCTTT	CACDTVGGTSKLIF
15	TRDV2	medium-sized	TRDJ1	.	TGTGCCTGTGACACCGTGGGAAAAATGGCCGATAAACTCATCTTT	CACDTVGKMADKLIF
16	TRDV2	medium-sized	TRDJ1	TRDD2	TGTGCCTGTGACACTTTCCTACACTCATCCTTAGATAAACTCATCTTT	CACDTFLHSSLDKLIF
14	TRDV3	many	TRDJ1	.	TGTGCCTCCCCATCCCCGGGACTACCCGATAAACTCATCTTT	CASPSPGLPDKLIF
15	TRDV2	medium-sized	TRDJ1	TRDD3	TGTGCCTGTGACGTCCTGGGGGCGATTAGCGATAAACTCATCTTT	CACDVLGAISDKLIF
14	TRDV2	medium-sized	TRDJ1	TRDD3	TGTGCCTGTGACACCGTTACTGGGGGTCCCGAACTCATCTTT	CACDTVTGGPELIF
21	TRDV2	many	TRDJ1	TRDD3	TGTGCCTGTGACACCGTCCCTCTACGTTTGGGGGAAACCTTGTACACCGATAAACTCATCTTT	CACDTVPLRLGETLYTDKLIF
21	TRDV2	medium-sized	TRDJ3	TRDD3	TGTGCCTGTGACACTGGGCTGTTTGGGGGACTTGGTGGCTGGGACACCCGACAGATGTTTTTC	CACDTGLFGGLGGWDTRQMFF
18	TRDV2	large	TRDJ1	TRDD3	TGTGCCTGTGACATCTTGGGGGACCCCAGAAGGTACACCGATAAACTCATCTTT	CACDILGDPRRYTDKLIF
18	TRDV2	medium-sized	TRDJ1	TRDD3	TGTGCCTGTGACTTACTTCCCAACGAACTGGGGGATACCGATAAACTCATCTTT	CACDLLPNELGDTDKLIF
18	TRDV1	few	TRDJ1	TRDD3	TGTGCTCTTGGGGAACGCTACTGGGGGATACCGGGGACCGATAAACTCATCTTT	CALGERYWGIPGTDKLIF
19	TRDV3	medium-sized	TRDJ1	TRDD3	TGTGCCTTTGTCTCTCACTATACTGGGGGATACGCAGGGACCGATAAACTCATCTTT	CAFVSHYTGGYAGTDKLIF
16	TRDV2	large	TRDJ1	TRDD3	TGTGCCTGTGACCCCCTGGGGGATGCAAACACCGATAAACTCATCTTT	CACDPLGDANTDKLIF
19	TRDV2	large	TRDJ1	TRDD3	TGTGCCTGTGACCATATTGTACTCCCCTACTGGGGGGACACCGATAAACTCATCTTT	CACDHIVLPYWGDTDKLIF
25	TRDV1	medium-sized	TRDJ1	TRDD3	TGTGCTCTTGGGGAAACCTACCCTTCCCTCCTCTACTGGGGGATACGGACCTGGTACACCGATAAACTCATCTTT	CALGETYPSLLYWGIRTWYTDKLIF
18	TRDV2	.	TRDJ3	TRDD3	TGTGCCTGTGACAGTACTGGGGGGAGCTCCTGGGACACCCGACAGATGTTTTTC	CACDSTGGSSWDTRQMFF
15	TRDV3	medium-sized	TRDJ1	TRDD3	TGTGCCTTCTCCTGTTACTGGGGGATACGTAATAAACTCATCTTT	CAFSCYWGIRNKLIF
18	TRDV2	large	TRDJ3	.	TGTGCCTGTGACACCGTCTGGGGAAGCTCCTGGGACACCCGACAGATGTTTTTC	CACDTVWGSSWDTRQMFF
16	TRDV2	large	TRDJ1	TRDD3	TGTGCCTGTAAAGGGCTGGGGGATATTCAGACCGATAAACTCATCTTT	CACKGLGDIQTDKLIF
24	TRDV2	few	TRDJ3	TRDD3	TGTGCCTGTGACAAAGTGTCGCTGGGGATAGGTTACAGAGGATCCACCTGGGACACCCGACAGATGTTTTTC	CACDKVSLGIGYRGSTWDTRQMFF
18	TRDV2	.	TRDJ1	.	TGTGCCTTTGACACCGTGGGACGGCCCGGGGCGGGCACCGATAAACTCATCTTT	CAFDTVGRPGAGTDKLIF
21	TRDV2	medium-sized	TRDJ3	TRDD3	TGTGCCTGTGACGCAGTGCCTCTGGGGGATAAGAGCTCCTGGGACACCCGACAGATGTTTTTC	CACDAVPLGDKSSWDTRQMFF
15	TRDV2	medium-sized	TRDJ1	.	TGTGCCTGTGACACCGTGGGGGTCCACAACGATAAACTCATCTTT	CACDTVGVHNDKLIF
21	TRDV1	few	TRDJ1	TRDD3	TGTGCTCTTGGGGAAACGACCTTATTCCGTACTGGGGGATACTACACCGATAAACTCATCTTT	CALGETTLFRTGGYYTDKLIF
11	TRDV1	large	TRDJ1	.	TGTGCTCTTGGGGGGACCGATAAACTCATCTTT	CALGGTDKLIF
15	TRDV2	many	TRDJ1	TRDD3	TGTGCCTGTGATCTCTGGGGGATAAACACCGATAAACTCATCTTT	CACDLWGINTDKLIF
17	TRDV2	medium-sized	TRDJ1	TRDD3	TGTGCCTGTGACACCGTGGGGGGATACGGAACCACCGATAAACTCATCTTT	CACDTVGGYGTTDKLIF
21	TRDV1	few	TRDJ1	.	TGTGCTCTTGGGGGCTCCGTGTCGAATGGGGTATATGACCACCACACCGATAAACTCATCTTT	CALGGSVSNGVYDHHTDKLIF
19	TRDV2	many	TRDJ1	TRDD3	TGTGCCTGTGACGTGCTGGGGGATAAAAGCGGGGTGTACACCGATAAACTCATCTTT	CACDVLGDKSGVYTDKLIF
19	TRDV2	large	TRDJ1	TRDD3	TGTGCCTGTGACCCCATAGCGCTCGGGGGATACCGGGGCACCGATAAACTCATCTTT	CACDPIALGGYRGTDKLIF
15	TRDV2	hyperexpanded	TRDJ1	TRDD3	TGTGCCTGTGACTTACTGGGGGAGCCCACCGATAAACTCATCTTT	CACDLLGEPTDKLIF
17	TRDV2	medium-sized	TRDJ1	TRDD3	TGTGCCTGTGACATACTGGGGGATACTGGTCACACCGATAAACTCATCTTT	CACDILGDTGHTDKLIF
22	TRDV2	medium-sized	TRDJ3	TRDD3	TGTGCCTGTGACACCCTTGGTACTGGGGGATACGGGGACCCCTGGGACACCCGACAGATGTTTTTC	CACDTLGTGGYGDPWDTRQMFF
22	TRDV1	medium-sized	TRDJ1	TRDD3	TGTGCTCTTGGGGAAATTATGGGTCGGCTCGTCTGGGGGATATTCAGCACCGATAAACTCATCTTT	CALGEIMGRLVWGIFSTDKLIF
20	TRDV2	medium-sized	TRDJ1	TRDD3	TGTGCCTGTGACACCGTTCGCCCTGGGGGTCTTACTATTCACACCGATAAACTCATCTTT	CACDTVRPGGLTIHTDKLIF
22	TRDV2	medium-sized	TRDJ3	TRDD3	TGTGCCTGTGACACCGTCCTCACTGGGGGGCCAGGGAGCTCCTGGGACACCCGACAGATGTTTTTC	CACDTVLTGGPGSSWDTRQMFF
16	TRDV3	few	TRDJ1	.	TGTGCCTTTGACGGGTCTTCCTGCTGGCTGGGGGATAAACTCATCTTT	CAFDGSSCWLGDKLIF
19	TRDV2	medium-sized	TRDJ3	TRDD3	TGTGCCTGTGACCCGGTACTGGGGGATAGAGTCTGGGACACCCGACAGATGTTTTTC	CACDPVLGDRVWDTRQMFF